The subject of this entry is one T cell receptor beta chain. What antigen it recognizes has not been identified. No much larger clone exists at a distance of one base, and base qualities are not known. Naive and memory CD4+ T cells were separated from cryopreserved PBMCs by CD4 enrichment followed by EasySep naive CD4+ T cell enrichment. Ficoll-Paque PLUS gradient centrifugation was used to isolate PBMCs from either whole blood or leukapheresis product. PBMCs were either cryopreserved at -140 degrees C or used fresh in the expansion assay. The QIAamp Micro DNA Kit was used to extract genomic DNA from the CD4+ T cells. V and J lose 0 bases and 9 bases, and a span of 13 bases separates them. The germline V gene encodes CDR1 SGDLS and CDR2 YYNGEE. Spanning cysteine to phenylalanine, the CDR3 consists of 15 amino acids. CDR3 DNA only is kept here, 45 bases in frame from base 1. Deep-resolution immunoSEQ TCR-beta sequencing was performed on DNA from uncultured naive and memory CD4+ T cells. The original pipeline was this. During preprocessing, nonproductive sequences were removed, along with CDR3s that did not begin with C, did not end with F or W, or were shorter than 7 amino acids. Cultured and uncultured naive and memory CD4+ repertoires were searched for previously identified spike- and CEF-reactive CDR3s. CDR3 homology was quantified as pairwise Levenshtein distance, calculated with the stringdist R package after three terminal residues were trimmed from each end. What TCRdb holds here is the immuneACCESS table cut down to in-frame rearrangements. Part of the clones is not present; checked against another copy, under half of the missing clones reflect an unresolved V gene, and the others are unexplained. V and J calls and clone size come straight from that table; D and trimming were deduced from the DNA. Counted in this sample were tens of thousands of clones; approximately 90% of them appeared once. The ten largest make up about a tenth of the sample.

The data originate from a study of CD4 T cells in relation to SARS-CoV-2 and coronaviruses (dated by TCRdb to the early 2020s). Turning to the overall study: A median age of around 38 years, with a range of about 20 to 75 years, was recorded for the full convalescent cohort of 12 to 13 patients. Using patient-derived lymphoblastoid cell lines, the shared crossreactive spike epitopes were mapped to their HLA restriction. The Adaptive Biotechnologies TCR-sequencing kit was used for samples from a few pre-COVID donors and for the naive versus memory experiments, whereas the other data were Illumina-based. Expansion assays from other donors in the study were sequenced with a different, Illumina-based TCR-beta assay. Of the approximately 12 convalescent patients, 8 were male and 4 were female, and two of the subjects were Hispanic. At the level of individual TCR clonotypes, the study measured memory CD4+ T cell crossreactivity between SARS-CoV-2 spike protein and common cold coronavirus spike proteins.

Overall results and qualifications from the work: Naive versus memory sequencing indicated the assay detects memory recall responses rather than primary responses primed during culture. Around two thirds of donors had memory CD4+ clonotypes that crossrecognized SARS-CoV-2 and at least one common cold coronavirus spike. Crossreactivity analysis was centred on spike protein, so crossreactivity against other viral proteins was not assessed. The study was constrained by small numbers of patients and of tested TCRs. Because no donor provided both pre-pandemic and post-infection samples, tracing the source of pre-existing responses was limited. Crossreactive clones showed significantly weaker SARS-CoV-2-driven expansion than monoreactive clones, consistent with antigenic imprinting.

The specimen sequenced was memory CD4+ T cells from PBMCs. This sample's cell subset or site label indicates: memory (non-naive) CD4+ T cells. The sequence came from an adult with COVID-19. The chain is made from TRBV9 and TRBJ1-6; perhaps TRBD1 is the D gene, with 5 bases matching. Here is the DNA: TGTGCCAGCAGCGTAGAGTGGGATGGGGCTTCACCCCTCCACTTT. The translation is CASSVEWDGASPLHF.